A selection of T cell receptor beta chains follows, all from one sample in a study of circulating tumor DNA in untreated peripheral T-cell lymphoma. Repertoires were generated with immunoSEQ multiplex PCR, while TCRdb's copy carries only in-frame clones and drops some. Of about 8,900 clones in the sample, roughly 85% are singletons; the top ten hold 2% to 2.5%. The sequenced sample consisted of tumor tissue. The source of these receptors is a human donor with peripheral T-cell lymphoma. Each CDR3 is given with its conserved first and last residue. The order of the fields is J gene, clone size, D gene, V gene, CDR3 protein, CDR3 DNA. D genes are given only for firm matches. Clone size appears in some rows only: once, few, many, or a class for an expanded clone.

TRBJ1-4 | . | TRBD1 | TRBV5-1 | CASSSQGGGGNEKLFF | TGCGCCAGCAGCTCGCAGGGGGGTGGAGGTAATGAAAAACTGTTTTTT
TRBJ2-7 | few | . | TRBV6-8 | CASSLDGYYEQYF | TGTGCCAGCAGTTTGGACGGATACTACGAGCAGTACTTC
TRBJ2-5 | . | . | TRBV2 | CASSEALSQEETQYF | TGTGCCAGCAGTGAAGCGCTTTCGCAGGAAGAGACCCAGTACTTC
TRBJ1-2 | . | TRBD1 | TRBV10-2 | CASRNGQGGDGYTF | TGCGCCAGCCGCAACGGACAGGGCGGAGATGGCTACACCTTC
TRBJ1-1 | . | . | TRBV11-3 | CASSLDRGRDTEAFF | TGTGCCAGCAGCTTAGATCGGGGGAGGGACACTGAAGCTTTCTTT
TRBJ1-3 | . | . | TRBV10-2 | CASRSRDSGNTIYF | TGCGCCAGCAGATCGAGAGACTCTGGAAACACCATATATTTT
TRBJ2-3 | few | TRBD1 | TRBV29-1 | CSTDRDASTDTQYF | TGCAGCACTGACAGGGACGCTAGCACAGATACGCAGTATTTT
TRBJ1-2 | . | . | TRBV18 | CASSPSYGTPNDYGYTF | TGTGCCAGCTCACCAAGTTACGGGACCCCGAATGACTATGGCTACACCTTC
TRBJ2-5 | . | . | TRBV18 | CASSPTGQETQYF | TGTGCCAGCTCACCTACAGGCCAAGAGACCCAGTACTTC
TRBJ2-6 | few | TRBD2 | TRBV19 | CASSIEGGLTSGANVLTF | TGTGCCAGTAGTATAGAGGGGGGACTAACCTCTGGGGCCAACGTCCTGACTTTC
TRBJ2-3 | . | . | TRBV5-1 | CASSFIGGRTDTQYF | TGCGCCAGCAGCTTTATCGGGGGCCGCACAGATACGCAGTATTTT
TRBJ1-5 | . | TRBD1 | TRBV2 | CASKESLRTGGNQPQHF | TGTGCCAGCAAGGAGTCTCTTCGGACAGGGGGCAATCAGCCCCAGCATTTT
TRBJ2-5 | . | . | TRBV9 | CATHLWGQETQYF | TGTGCCACCCATCTGTGGGGCCAAGAGACCCAGTACTTC
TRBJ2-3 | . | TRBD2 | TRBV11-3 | CASSYTSGVFGDTQYF | TGTGCCAGCAGCTATACTAGCGGGGTGTTTGGAGATACGCAGTATTTT
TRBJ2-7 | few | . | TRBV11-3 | CASSFSDNSYEQYF | TGTGCCAGCAGCTTCTCGGACAACTCCTACGAGCAGTACTTC
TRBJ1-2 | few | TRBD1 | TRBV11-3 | CASSFIHGTDYGYTF | TGTGCCAGCAGCTTTATTCACGGGACAGACTATGGCTACACCTTC
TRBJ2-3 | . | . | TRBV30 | CAWSSFFGLSTDTQYF | TGTGCCTGGAGTAGTTTTTTCGGACTCAGCACAGATACGCAGTATTTT
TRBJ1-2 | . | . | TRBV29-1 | CSVSGATYGYTF | TGCAGCGTTTCGGGAGCCACTTATGGCTACACCTTC
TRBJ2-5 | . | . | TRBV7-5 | CASSLLGQGVFRETQYF | TGTGCCAGCAGCTTATTGGGACAGGGGGTCTTTCGAGAGACCCAGTACTTC
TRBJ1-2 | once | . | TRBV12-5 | CASTPGGYGYTF | TGTGCCAGCACCCCTGGGGGCTATGGCTACACCTTC
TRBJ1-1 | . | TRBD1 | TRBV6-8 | CASSYSGGNTEAFF | TGTGCCAGCAGTTATTCAGGGGGCAACACTGAAGCTTTCTTT
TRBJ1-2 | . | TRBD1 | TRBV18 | CASSPPLTGDYGYTF | TGTGCCAGCTCACCACCTTTGACAGGGGACTATGGCTACACCTTC
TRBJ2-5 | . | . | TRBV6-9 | CASSYGETQYF | TGTGCCAGCAGTTACGGGGAGACCCAGTACTTC
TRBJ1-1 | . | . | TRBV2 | CASSWGVNTEAFF | TGTGCCAGCTCGTGGGGGGTGAACACTGAAGCTTTCTTT
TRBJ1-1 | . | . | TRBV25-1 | CASSEGQGGRTEAFF | TGTGCCAGCAGTGAAGGTCAAGGGGGGAGAACTGAAGCTTTCTTT
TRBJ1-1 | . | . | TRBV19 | CASSIAFMNTEAFF | TGTGCCAGTAGTATAGCGTTCATGAACACTGAAGCTTTCTTT
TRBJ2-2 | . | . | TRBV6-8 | CASSYEGETGELFF | TGTGCCAGCAGTTACGAGGGGGAAACCGGGGAGCTGTTTTTT
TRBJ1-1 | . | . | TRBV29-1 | CSVEGTVIRRGNNAEAFF | TGCAGCGTTGAAGGGACGGTGATTAGGAGGGGAAACAACGCTGAAGCTTTCTTT
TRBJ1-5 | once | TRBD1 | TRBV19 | CASTVGTGSNQPQHF | TGTGCCAGTACCGTAGGGACAGGGAGCAATCAGCCCCAGCATTTT
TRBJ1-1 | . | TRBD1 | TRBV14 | CASSPQGFSIEAFF | TGTGCCAGCAGCCCACAGGGGTTCAGCATTGAAGCTTTCTTT
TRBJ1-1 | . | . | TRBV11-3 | CASSLNAPQVSGTEAFF | TGTGCCAGCAGCTTAAATGCCCCACAGGTATCAGGGACTGAAGCTTTCTTT
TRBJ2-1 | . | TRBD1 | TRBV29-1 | CSGNGQGPYNEQFF | TGCAGCGGGAACGGACAGGGACCCTACAATGAGCAGTTCTTC
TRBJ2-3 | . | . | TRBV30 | CAWSVLTDTQYF | TGTGCCTGGAGTGTACTGACAGATACGCAGTATTTT
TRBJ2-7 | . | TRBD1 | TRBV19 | CASNPGTASYEQYF | TGTGCCAGTAACCCCGGGACAGCTTCCTACGAGCAGTACTTC
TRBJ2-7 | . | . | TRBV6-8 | CASSYNLGLIYEQYF | TGTGCCAGCAGTTACAACCTAGGGCTGATCTACGAGCAGTACTTC
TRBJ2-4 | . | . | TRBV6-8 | CAIQGQDENIQYF | TGTGCCATTCAGGGTCAGGACGAAAACATTCAGTACTTC
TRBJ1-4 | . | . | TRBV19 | CASSTGQLNEKLFF | TGTGCCAGTAGTACCGGGCAACTAAATGAAAAACTGTTTTTT
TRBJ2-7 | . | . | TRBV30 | CAWRALNYEQYF | TGTGCCTGGAGGGCCCTTAACTACGAGCAGTACTTC
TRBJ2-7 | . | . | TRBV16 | CASSRSLRTGRAPRYISYEQYF | TGTGCCAGCAGTCGATCCCTCCGGACAGGGAGGGCTCCCCGTTACATCTCCTACGAGCAGTACTTC
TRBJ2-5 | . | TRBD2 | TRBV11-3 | CASSGIPSGGGETQYF | TGTGCCAGCAGCGGTATCCCCAGCGGGGGAGGAGAGACCCAGTACTTC
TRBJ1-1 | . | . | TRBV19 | CASSIGPWDNTEAFF | TGTGCCAGTAGTATCGGCCCCTGGGATAACACTGAAGCTTTCTTT
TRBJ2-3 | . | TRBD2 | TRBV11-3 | CASSLDRGGGTDTQYF | TGTGCCAGCAGCTTGGACCGGGGGGGCGGCACAGATACGCAGTATTTT
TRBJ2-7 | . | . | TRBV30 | CAWRPRAGLSYEQYF | TGTGCCTGGAGGCCCCGGGCAGGCCTCTCCTACGAGCAGTACTTC
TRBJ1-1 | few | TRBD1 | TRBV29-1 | CSVRTGAAIEAFF | TGCAGCGTCAGGACAGGGGCCGCAATTGAAGCTTTCTTT
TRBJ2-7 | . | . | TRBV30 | CAWMGAGSYEQYF | TGTGCCTGGATGGGGGCGGGCTCCTACGAGCAGTACTTC
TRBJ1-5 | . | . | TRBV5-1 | CASSFWPGHQPQHF | TGCGCCAGCAGCTTCTGGCCGGGGCATCAGCCCCAGCATTTT
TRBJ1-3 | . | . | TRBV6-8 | CASSSSTSGLLSGNTIYF | TGTGCCAGCAGTTCCTCGACATCCGGACTTCTCTCTGGAAACACCATATATTTT
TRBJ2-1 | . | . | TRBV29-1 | CSVEEGLKSSYNEQFF | TGCAGCGTTGAAGAGGGACTGAAAAGCTCCTACAATGAGCAGTTCTTC
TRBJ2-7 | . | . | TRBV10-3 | CAISESGSTLGEQYF | TGTGCCATCAGTGAGTCTGGCAGTACCCTCGGCGAGCAGTACTTC
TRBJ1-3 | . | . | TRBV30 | CAWTRLSGNTIYF | TGTGCCTGGACCCGGCTCTCTGGAAACACCATATATTTT
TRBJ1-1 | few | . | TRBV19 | CASSSTGYTEAFF | TGTGCCAGTAGTTCGACAGGTTACACTGAAGCTTTCTTT
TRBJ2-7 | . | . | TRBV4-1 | CASSQLRDTSYEQYF | TGCGCCAGCAGCCAGCTACGGGACACCTCCTACGAGCAGTACTTC
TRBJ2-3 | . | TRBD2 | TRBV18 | CASSPGLAGTDTQYF | TGTGCCAGCTCTCCCGGACTAGCGGGCACAGATACGCAGTATTTT